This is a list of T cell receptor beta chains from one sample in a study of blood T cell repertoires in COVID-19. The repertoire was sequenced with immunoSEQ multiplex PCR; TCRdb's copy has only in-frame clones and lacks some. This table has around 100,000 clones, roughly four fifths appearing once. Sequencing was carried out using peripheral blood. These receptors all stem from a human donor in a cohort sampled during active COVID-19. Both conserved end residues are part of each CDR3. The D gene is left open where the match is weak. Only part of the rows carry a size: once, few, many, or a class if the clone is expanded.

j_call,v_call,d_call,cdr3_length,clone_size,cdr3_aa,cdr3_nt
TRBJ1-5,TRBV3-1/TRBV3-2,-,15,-,CASSQGRQGNQPQHF,TGTGCCAGCAGCCAAGGCAGACAGGGCAATCAGCCCCAGCATTTT
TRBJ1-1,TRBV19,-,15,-,CASSIRGNRDTEAFF,TGTGCCAGTAGTATCAGGGGTAATAGGGACACTGAAGCTTTCTTT
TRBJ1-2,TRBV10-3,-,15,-,CAISASGGRTSGYTF,TGTGCCATCAGTGCCTCGGGAGGGAGGACCTCTGGCTACACCTTC
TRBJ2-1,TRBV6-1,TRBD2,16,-,CASSEWTSGSTDEQFF,TGTGCCAGCAGTGAGTGGACTAGCGGGAGTACGGATGAGCAGTTCTTC
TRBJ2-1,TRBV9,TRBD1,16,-,CASSVMSDRAYNEQFF,TGTGCCAGCAGCGTCATGTCGGACAGGGCCTACAATGAGCAGTTCTTC
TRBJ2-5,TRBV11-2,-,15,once,CASSLGGAATETQYF,TGTGCCAGCAGCTTGGGGGGGGCTGCGACAGAGACCCAGTACTTC
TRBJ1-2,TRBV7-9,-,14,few,CASSLAGQIYGYTF,TGTGCCAGCAGCTTAGCGGGGCAGATCTATGGCTACACCTTC
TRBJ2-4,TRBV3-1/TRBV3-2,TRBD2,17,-,CASSPGLAGGPGNIQYF,TGTGCCAGCAGCCCCGGACTAGCGGGAGGGCCTGGGAACATTCAGTACTTC
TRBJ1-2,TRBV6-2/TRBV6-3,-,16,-,CASSYDGHNPQGGYTF,TGTGCCAGCAGTTACGACGGACATAACCCCCAGGGAGGCTACACCTTC
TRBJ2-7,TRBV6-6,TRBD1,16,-,CASSYLGTEEPYEQYF,TGTGCCAGCAGTTACCTAGGGACAGAGGAGCCCTACGAGCAGTACTTC
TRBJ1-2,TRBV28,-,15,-,CASSFQSLQGGGYTF,TGTGCCAGCAGTTTCCAATCCCTCCAGGGTGGTGGCTACACCTTC
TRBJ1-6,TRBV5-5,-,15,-,CASSPPAGPNSPLHF,TGTGCCAGCAGCCCTCCGGCGGGTCCGAATTCACCCCTCCACTTT
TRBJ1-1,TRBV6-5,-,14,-,CASTSVVPDTEAFF,TGTGCCAGCACCTCAGTCGTCCCCGACACTGAAGCTTTCTTT
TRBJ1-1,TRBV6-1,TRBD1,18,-,CASSEIVGTGDMNTEAFF,TGTGCCAGCAGTGAAATAGTCGGGACAGGGGACATGAACACTGAAGCTTTCTTT
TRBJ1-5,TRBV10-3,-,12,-,CAISDAYQPQHF,TGTGCCATCAGTGACGCGTATCAGCCCCAGCATTTT
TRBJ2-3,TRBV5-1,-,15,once,CASLPSTSSTDTQYF,TGCGCCAGCCTCCCTTCGACTAGTTCCACAGATACGCAGTATTTT
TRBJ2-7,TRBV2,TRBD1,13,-,CASSWTGYLEQYF,TGTGCCAGCAGTTGGACAGGGTATTTAGAGCAGTACTTC
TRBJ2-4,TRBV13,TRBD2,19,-,CASSSRLAGGTLAKNIQYF,TGTGCCAGCAGCTCCCGGCTAGCGGGGGGTACCTTAGCCAAAAACATTCAGTACTTC
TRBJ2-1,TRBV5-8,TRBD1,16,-,CASSARRQGRGNEQFF,TGTGCCAGCAGCGCGAGGAGACAGGGACGAGGAAATGAGCAGTTCTTC
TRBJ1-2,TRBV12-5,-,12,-,CASGRENYGYTF,TGTGCTAGTGGGAGGGAGAACTATGGCTACACCTTC
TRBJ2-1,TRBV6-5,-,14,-,CASSYSINRNEQFF,TGTGCCAGCAGTTACTCGATTAACCGGAATGAGCAGTTCTTC
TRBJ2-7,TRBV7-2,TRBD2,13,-,CASSLGLAGEQYF,TGTGCCAGCAGCTTAGGACTAGCGGGGGAGCAGTACTTC
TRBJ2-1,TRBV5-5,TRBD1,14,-,CASLMGQGDGEQFF,TGTGCCAGCCTGATGGGACAGGGAGATGGTGAGCAGTTCTTC
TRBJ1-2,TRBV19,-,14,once,CAPRPGEQVYGYTF,TGTGCCCCCCGCCCGGGAGAACAGGTTTATGGCTACACCTTC
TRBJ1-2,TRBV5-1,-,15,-,CASSLGPDKVYGYTF,TGCGCCAGCAGCTTGGGCCCAGACAAGGTCTATGGCTACACCTTC
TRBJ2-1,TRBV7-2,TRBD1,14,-,CASSWGQEYNEQFF,TGTGCCAGCAGCTGGGGACAGGAGTACAATGAGCAGTTCTTC
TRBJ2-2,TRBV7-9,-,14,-,CASSLALSTGELFF,TGTGCCAGCAGCTTGGCTTTAAGCACCGGGGAGCTGTTTTTT
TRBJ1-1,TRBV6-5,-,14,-,CASSRDTAYTEAFF,TGTGCCAGCAGTCGGGACACGGCGTACACTGAAGCTTTCTTT
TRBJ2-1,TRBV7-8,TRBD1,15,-,CASRGQGSNYNEQFF,TGTGCCAGCAGAGGACAGGGGTCCAACTACAATGAGCAGTTCTTC
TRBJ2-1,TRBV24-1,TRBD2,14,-,CATHSGRLYNEQFF,TGTGCCACACATAGCGGGAGACTCTACAATGAGCAGTTCTTC
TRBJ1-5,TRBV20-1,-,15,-,CSASAWGVSNQPQHF,TGCAGTGCTAGTGCGTGGGGCGTTAGCAATCAGCCCCAGCATTTT